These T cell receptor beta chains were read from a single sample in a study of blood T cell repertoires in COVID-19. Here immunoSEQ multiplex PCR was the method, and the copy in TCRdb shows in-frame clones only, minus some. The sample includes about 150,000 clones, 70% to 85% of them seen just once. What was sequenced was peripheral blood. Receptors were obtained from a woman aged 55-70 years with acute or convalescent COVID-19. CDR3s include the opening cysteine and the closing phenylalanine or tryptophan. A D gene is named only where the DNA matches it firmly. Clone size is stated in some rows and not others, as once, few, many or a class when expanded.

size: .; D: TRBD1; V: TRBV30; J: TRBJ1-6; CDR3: CAWSVRGQGSSPLHF; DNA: TGTGCCTGGAGTGTACGTGGACAGGGTAGCTCACCCCTCCACTTT
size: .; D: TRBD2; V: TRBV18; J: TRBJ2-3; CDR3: CASSPRLAGFQYTQYF; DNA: TGTGCCAGCTCGCCCCGACTAGCGGGGTTTCAGTATACGCAGTATTTT
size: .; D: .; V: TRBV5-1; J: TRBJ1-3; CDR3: CASSPSPSILLSGNTIYF; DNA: TGCGCCAGCAGCCCGTCCCCCAGTATCCTTTTATCTGGAAACACCATATATTTT
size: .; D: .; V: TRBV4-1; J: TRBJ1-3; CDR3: CASSTLGRYSGNTIYF; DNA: TGCGCCAGCAGCACTTTGGGGCGCTACTCTGGAAACACCATATATTTT
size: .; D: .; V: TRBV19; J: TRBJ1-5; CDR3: CASSMGRGVLQPQHF; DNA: TGTGCCAGTAGTATGGGGAGGGGCGTCCTGCAGCCCCAGCATTTT
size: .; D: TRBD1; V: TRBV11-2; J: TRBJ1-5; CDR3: CASSLDRFQTGGQPQHF; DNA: TGTGCCAGCAGCTTAGATCGCTTCCAGACAGGGGGTCAGCCCCAGCATTTT
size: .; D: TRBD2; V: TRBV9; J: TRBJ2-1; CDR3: CASSVGLAGDPAYNEQFF; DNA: TGTGCCAGCAGCGTAGGTTTAGCGGGGGACCCAGCTTACAATGAGCAGTTCTTC
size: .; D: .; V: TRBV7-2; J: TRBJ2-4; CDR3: CASSLGPVRRDNIQYF; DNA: TGTGCCAGCAGCTTAGGGCCGGTGCGGCGTGACAACATTCAGTACTTC
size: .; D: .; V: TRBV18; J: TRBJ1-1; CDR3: CASSPPGDTEAFF; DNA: TGTGCCAGCTCACCCCCGGGGGACACTGAAGCTTTCTTT
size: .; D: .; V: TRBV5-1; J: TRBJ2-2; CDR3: CASSYRVNTGELFF; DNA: TGCGCCAGCAGCTACAGGGTTAACACCGGGGAGCTGTTTTTT
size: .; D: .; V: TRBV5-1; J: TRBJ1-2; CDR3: CASSLISGEAGYTF; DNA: TGCGCCAGCAGCTTGATTTCCGGGGAGGCTGGCTACACCTTC
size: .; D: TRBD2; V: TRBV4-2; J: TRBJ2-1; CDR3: CASSQDISGGDYEQFF; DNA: TGTGCCAGCAGCCAAGATATAAGCGGGGGGGACTATGAGCAGTTCTTC
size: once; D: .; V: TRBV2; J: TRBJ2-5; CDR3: CASSEGQATQETQYF; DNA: TGTGCCAGCAGTGAAGGACAGGCCACTCAAGAGACCCAGTACTTC
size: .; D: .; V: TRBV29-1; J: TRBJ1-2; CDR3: CSVEARRSSINYGYTF; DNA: TGCAGCGTTGAAGCCCGCAGATCCTCCATTAACTATGGCTACACCTTC
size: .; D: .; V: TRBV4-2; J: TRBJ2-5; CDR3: CASSQEGRQETQYF; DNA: TGTGCCAGCAGCCAAGAAGGCAGGCAAGAGACCCAGTACTTC
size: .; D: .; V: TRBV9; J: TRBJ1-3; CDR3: CASSVGAVSGNTIYF; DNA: TGTGCCAGCAGCGTAGGGGCAGTCTCTGGAAACACCATATATTTT
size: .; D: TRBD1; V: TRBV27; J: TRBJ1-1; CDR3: CASSSSDRESTEAFF; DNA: TGTGCCAGCAGTTCATCGGACAGGGAGAGCACTGAAGCTTTCTTT
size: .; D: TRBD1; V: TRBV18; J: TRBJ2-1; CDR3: CASSLRDRGVNEQFF; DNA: TGTGCCAGCTCACTCCGGGACAGGGGTGTCAATGAGCAGTTCTTC
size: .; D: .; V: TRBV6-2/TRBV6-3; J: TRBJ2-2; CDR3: CASTPLIRANTGELFF; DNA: TGTGCCAGCACCCCTCTGATCAGGGCGAACACCGGGGAGCTGTTTTTT
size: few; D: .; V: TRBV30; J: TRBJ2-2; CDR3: CAWSVKRQATGELFF; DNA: TGTGCCTGGAGTGTTAAAAGACAGGCCACCGGGGAGCTGTTTTTT
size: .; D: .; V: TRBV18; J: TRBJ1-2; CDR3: CASSLARVLIRDGYTF; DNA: TGTGCCAGCTCACTAGCCCGGGTCCTCATCCGCGATGGCTACACCTTC
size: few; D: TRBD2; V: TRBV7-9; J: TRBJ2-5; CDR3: CASSPGLAGVLQETQYF; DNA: TGTGCCAGCAGTCCCGGACTAGCGGGGGTTTTACAAGAGACCCAGTACTTC
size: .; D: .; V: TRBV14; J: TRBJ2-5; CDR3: CASSTTLTQYF; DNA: TGTGCCAGCAGCACGACTTTGACCCAGTACTTC
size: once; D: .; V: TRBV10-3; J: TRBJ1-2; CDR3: CAISGRGVDYGYTF; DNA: TGTGCCATCAGTGGCCGCGGGGTTGACTATGGCTACACCTTC
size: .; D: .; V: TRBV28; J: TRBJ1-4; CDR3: CASSRAELPNEKLFF; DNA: TGTGCCAGCAGCCGCGCGGAACTTCCTAATGAAAAACTGTTTTTT
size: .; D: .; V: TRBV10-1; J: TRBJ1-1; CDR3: CASSSSGNTEAFF; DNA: TGCGCCAGCAGTTCTTCAGGGAACACTGAAGCTTTCTTT
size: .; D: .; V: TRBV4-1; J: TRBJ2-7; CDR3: CASSQGSAYEQYF; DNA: TGCGCCAGCAGCCAAGGTTCTGCCTACGAGCAGTACTTC
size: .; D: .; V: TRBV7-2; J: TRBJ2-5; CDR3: CASSLNMEGLGETQYF; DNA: TGTGCCAGCAGCTTAAATATGGAGGGGTTGGGAGAGACCCAGTACTTC
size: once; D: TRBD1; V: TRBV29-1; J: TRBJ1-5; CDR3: CSVRQGAEQPQHF; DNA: TGCAGCGTTAGACAGGGGGCGGAACAGCCCCAGCATTTT
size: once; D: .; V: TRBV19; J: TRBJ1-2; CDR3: CASSIIPTGWTDGYTF; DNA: TGTGCCAGTAGTATTATCCCAACAGGCTGGACGGATGGCTACACCTTC
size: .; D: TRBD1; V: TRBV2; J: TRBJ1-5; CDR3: CASSGTGGLQPQHF; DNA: TGTGCCAGCAGCGGGACAGGGGGTCTTCAGCCCCAGCATTTT
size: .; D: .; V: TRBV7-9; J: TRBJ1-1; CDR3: CASTRSGVRAEAFF; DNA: TGTGCCAGCACCAGAAGCGGGGTTAGAGCTGAAGCTTTCTTT
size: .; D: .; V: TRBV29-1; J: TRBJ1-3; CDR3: CSGTETGNTIYF; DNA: TGCAGCGGGACAGAGACTGGAAACACCATATATTTT
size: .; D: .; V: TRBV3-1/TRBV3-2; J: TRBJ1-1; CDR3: CASSPGLRGTEAFF; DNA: TGTGCCAGCAGCCCGGGACTCCGGGGGACTGAAGCTTTCTTT
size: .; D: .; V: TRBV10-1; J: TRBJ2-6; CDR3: CASSGGTPNSGANVLTF; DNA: TGCGCCAGCAGTGGGGGGACACCCAACTCTGGGGCCAACGTCCTGACTTTC
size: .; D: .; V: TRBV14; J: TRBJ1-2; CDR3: CASSQDLEGNYGYTF; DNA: TGTGCCAGCAGCCAAGATCTTGAGGGCAACTATGGCTACACCTTC
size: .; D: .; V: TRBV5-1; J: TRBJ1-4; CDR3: CASSLATAPNEKLFF; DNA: TGCGCCAGCAGCTTGGCCACAGCCCCTAATGAAAAACTGTTTTTT
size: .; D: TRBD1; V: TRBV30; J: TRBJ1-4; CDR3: CASLHGTGPYGEKLFF; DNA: TGTGCCTCGCTCCATGGGACAGGTCCTTACGGAGAAAAACTGTTTTTT
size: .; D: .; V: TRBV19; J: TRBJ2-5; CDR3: CASSILSAGQETQYF; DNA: TGTGCCAGTAGTATATTGTCGGCGGGCCAAGAGACCCAGTACTTC
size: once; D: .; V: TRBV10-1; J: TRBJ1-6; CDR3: CASSDQPGNSPLHF; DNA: TGCGCCAGCAGTGACCAACCGGGGAATTCACCCCTCCACTTT
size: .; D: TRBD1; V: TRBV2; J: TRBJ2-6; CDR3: CASSRDSVSGANVLTF; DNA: TGTGCCAGCAGCCGGGACAGCGTCTCTGGGGCCAACGTCCTGACTTTC
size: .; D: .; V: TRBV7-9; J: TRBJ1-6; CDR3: CASSQGRGSPLHF; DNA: TGTGCCAGCAGCCAAGGGAGGGGTTCACCCCTCCACTTT
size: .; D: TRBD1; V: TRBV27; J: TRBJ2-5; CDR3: CASSVRPGQGKETQYF; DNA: TGTGCCAGCAGTGTCCGACCGGGACAGGGGAAAGAGACCCAGTACTTC
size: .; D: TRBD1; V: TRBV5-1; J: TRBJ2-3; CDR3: CASRDSGTDTQYF; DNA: TGCGCCAGCCGGGACAGCGGCACAGATACGCAGTATTTT
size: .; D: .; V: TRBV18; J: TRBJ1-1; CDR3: CASSPPARTEATEAFF; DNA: TGTGCCAGCTCACCACCGGCCCGGACGGAGGCCACTGAAGCTTTCTTT
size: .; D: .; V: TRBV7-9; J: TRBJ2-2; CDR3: CASVAGPNTGELFF; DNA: TGTGCCAGCGTGGCAGGTCCTAACACCGGGGAGCTGTTTTTT
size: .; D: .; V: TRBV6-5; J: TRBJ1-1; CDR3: CASSYGQSGTEAFF; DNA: TGTGCCAGCAGTTACGGACAGTCGGGCACTGAAGCTTTCTTT
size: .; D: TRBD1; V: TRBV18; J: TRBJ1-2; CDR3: CASSPGTGGAYGYTF; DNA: TGTGCCAGCTCACCAGGGACAGGGGGCGCCTATGGCTACACCTTC
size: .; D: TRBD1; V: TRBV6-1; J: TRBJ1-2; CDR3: CASTPRDRGGYGYTF; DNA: TGTGCCAGCACCCCGAGGGACAGGGGAGGTTATGGCTACACCTTC
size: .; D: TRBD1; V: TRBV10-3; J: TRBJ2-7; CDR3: CAISESGTGKGTYEQYF; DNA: TGTGCCATCAGTGAGTCCGGGACAGGGAAGGGTACCTACGAGCAGTACTTC
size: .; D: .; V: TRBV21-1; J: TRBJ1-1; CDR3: CASSRNTEAFF; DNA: TGTGCCAGCAGCCGGAACACTGAAGCTTTCTTT
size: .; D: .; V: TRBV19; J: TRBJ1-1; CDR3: CASSKGHLNTEAFF; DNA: TGTGCCAGTAGTAAAGGACACCTGAACACTGAAGCTTTCTTT
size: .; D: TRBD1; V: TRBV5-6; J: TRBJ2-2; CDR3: CASSRTGQGITGELFF; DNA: TGTGCCAGCAGCCGTACGGGACAGGGAATCACCGGGGAGCTGTTTTTT
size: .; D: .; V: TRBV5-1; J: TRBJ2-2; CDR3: CASSQNTGELFF; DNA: TGCGCCAGCAGCCAGAACACCGGGGAGCTGTTTTTT
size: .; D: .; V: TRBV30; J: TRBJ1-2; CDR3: CAWSSRVVGGYTF; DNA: TGTGCCTGGAGCTCCAGGGTTGTCGGGGGCTACACCTTC
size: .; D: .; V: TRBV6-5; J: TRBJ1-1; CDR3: CASSRNTEAFF; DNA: TGTGCCAGCAGTCGTAACACTGAAGCTTTCTTT